Sequencing of this TCR beta chain was carried out in a study of blood T cell repertoires in COVID-19. V lost 3 bases, J lost 10 bases, and 4 bases lay in between. From germline, CDR1 is DFQATT and CDR2 SNEGSKA (reference sequence). CDR3 length equals 9 residues. Generated by immunoSEQ multiplex PCR, the TCRdb table keeps only in-frame clones and is missing some. This sample has approximately 60,000 clones, with approximately 82% found just once. Sequenced: peripheral blood. The rearrangement joins TRBV20-1 to TRBJ2-1; D unclear. The clonotype originates from a woman of 80 years or more with acute or convalescent COVID-19. The CDR3 sequence is CSASREQFF. The CDR3 coding sequence is TGCAGTGCTAGCCGGGAGCAGTTCTTC.